In this sample, the clone carrying this TCR beta chain turned up a few times. The antigen remains undetermined. This was the immunoSEQ v3.0 assay at survey level. Some clones are missing from TCRdb's copy, which holds only in-frame ones; the method was immunoSEQ multiplex PCR. The sample holds under 25,000 clones; 80% to 95% are singletons and the top ten take 9.2%. V lost 1 base to trimming and J lost 4 bases, with 11 bases between them. Germline CDR1 and CDR2: SEHNR and FQNEAQ (reference sequence). The CDR3 is 15 amino acids. The data stem from a study of long-term antiretroviral therapy in people with HIV. Study results and caveats: Pre-ART expanded clones dominated the repertoire at every time point.

This TCR was recovered from a woman aged 40 to 50 with HIV. The chain recombines TRBV7-9 with TRBJ1-5; tentatively, D is TRBD1 (5 bases). The input for sequencing was unsorted PBMCs, taken 7.6 years after starting antiretroviral therapy. The CDR3: CASSLGDSFNQPQHF. CDR3 nucleotide sequence: TGTGCCAGCAGCTTAGGTGACAGCTTTAATCAGCCCCAGCATTTT. The variable domain in full, completed from reference TRBV7-9 and TRBJ1-5, reads DTGVSQNPRHKITKRGQNVTFRCDPISEHNRLYWYRQTLGQGPEFLTYFQNEAQLEKSRLLSDRFSAERPKGSFSTLEIQRTEQGDSAMYLCASSLGDSFNQPQHFGDGTRLSIL.